This TCR beta chain was identified during a study of human T cells and chemical hapten exposure. Notes on the study in general: The count of PT1 expanded TCRs correlated positively with patch test score.

TCRdb used MiXCR to reprocess the RACE reads, holding one entry per CDR3 protein. This sample carries just under 350,000 distinct CDR3 sequences, about 7% of them seen once, and the ten largest clones take roughly 8%. This clonotype was seen a few times. No antigen is known for it. The time point denotes: patch test 1, 2 weeks after DPC sensitization. Treatment in this sample: therapeutic diphenylcyclopropenone sensitization with weekly scalp DPC. Extraction of total RNA was performed on unfractionated whole blood. The clonotype comes from a woman aged 18 to 35 with alopecia areata. Some clones in this sample may be carry-over from other donors' samples. The source was whole blood, collected in connection with sensitization to the hapten diphenylcyclopropenone (DPC).

This chain's CDR3 is CASSDRVVIQYF. Here the CDR3 DNA reads TGTGCCAGCAGTGACAGGGTAGTCATTCAGTACTTC. The chain links TRBV6-2 or TRBV6-3 to TRBJ2-4, with TRBD1 matching over 7 bases. CDR3 size: 12 residues. V gave up 5 bases and J gave up 9 bases; unmatched junction bases: 4. In germline, CDR1 is MNHEY, CDR2 SVGEGT.